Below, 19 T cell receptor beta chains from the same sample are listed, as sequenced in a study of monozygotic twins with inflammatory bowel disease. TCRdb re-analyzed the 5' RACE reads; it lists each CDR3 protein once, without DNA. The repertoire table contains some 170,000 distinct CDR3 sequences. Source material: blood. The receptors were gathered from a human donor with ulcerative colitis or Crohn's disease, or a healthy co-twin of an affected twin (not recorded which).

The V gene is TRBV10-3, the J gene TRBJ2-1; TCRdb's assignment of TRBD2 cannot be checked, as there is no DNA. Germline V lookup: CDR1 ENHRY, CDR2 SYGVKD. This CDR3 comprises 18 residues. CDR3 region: CAISESGTSGRVANEQFF.

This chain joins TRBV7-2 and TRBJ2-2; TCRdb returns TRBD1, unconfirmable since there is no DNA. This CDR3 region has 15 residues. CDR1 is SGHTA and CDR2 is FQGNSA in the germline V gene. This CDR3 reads CASSLGNRDTGELCF.

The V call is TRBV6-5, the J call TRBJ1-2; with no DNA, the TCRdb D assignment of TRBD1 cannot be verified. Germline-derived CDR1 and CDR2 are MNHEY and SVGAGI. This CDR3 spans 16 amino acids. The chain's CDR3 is CASSYSLRGQNDGYTF.

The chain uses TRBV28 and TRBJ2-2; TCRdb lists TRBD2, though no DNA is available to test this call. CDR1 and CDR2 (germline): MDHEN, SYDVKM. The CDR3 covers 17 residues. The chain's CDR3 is CASSTDFSGINTGELFF.

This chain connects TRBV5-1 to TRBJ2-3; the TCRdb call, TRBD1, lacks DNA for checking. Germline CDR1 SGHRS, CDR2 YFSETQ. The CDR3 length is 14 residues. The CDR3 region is CASSFDRGSDTQYF.

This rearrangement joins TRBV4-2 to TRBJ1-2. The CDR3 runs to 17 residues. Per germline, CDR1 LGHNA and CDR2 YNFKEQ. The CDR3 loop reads CASSQDLPKADHYGYTF.

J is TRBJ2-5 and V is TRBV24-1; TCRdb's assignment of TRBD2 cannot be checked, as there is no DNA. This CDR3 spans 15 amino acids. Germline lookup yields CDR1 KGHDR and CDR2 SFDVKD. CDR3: CATSDGLVQRETQYF.

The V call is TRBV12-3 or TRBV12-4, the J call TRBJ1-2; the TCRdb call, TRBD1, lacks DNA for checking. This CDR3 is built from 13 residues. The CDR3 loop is CASSNDRDYGYTF.

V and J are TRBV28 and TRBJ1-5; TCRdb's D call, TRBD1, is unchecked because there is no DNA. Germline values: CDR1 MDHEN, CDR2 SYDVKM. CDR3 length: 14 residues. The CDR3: CASSSSGRGQPQHF.

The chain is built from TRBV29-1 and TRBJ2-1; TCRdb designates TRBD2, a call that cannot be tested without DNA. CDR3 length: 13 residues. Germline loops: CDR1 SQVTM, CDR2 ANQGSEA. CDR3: CSGGLAGQNEQFF.

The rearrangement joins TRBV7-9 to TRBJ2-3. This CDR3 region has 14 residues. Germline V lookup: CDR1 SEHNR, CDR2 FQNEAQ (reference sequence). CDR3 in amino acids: CASSVTGSTDTQYF.

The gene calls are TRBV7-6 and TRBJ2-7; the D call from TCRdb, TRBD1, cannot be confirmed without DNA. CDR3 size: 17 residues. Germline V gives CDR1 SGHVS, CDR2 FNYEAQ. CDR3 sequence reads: CASSLNSGTGFGDEQYF.

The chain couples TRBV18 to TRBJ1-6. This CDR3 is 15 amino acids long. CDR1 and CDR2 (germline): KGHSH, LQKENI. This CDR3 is CASLLETRRDSPLHF.

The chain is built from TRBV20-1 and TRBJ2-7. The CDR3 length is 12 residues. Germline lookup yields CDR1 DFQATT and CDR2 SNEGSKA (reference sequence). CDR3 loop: CSARGPPVEQYF.

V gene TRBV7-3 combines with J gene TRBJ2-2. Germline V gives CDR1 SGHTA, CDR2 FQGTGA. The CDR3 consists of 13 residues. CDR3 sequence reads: CASSLVYPGELFF.

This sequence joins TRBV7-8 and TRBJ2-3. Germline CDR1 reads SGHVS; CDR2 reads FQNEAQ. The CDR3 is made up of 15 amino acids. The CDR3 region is CASSLAWRSTDTQYF.

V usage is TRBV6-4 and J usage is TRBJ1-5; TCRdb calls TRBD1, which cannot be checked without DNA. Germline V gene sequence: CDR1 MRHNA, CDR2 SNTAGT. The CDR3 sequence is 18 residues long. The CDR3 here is CASSGTGTVGYSNQPQHF.

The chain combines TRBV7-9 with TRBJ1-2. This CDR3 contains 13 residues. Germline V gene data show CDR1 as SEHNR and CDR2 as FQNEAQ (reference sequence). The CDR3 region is CASSDDRSYGYTF.

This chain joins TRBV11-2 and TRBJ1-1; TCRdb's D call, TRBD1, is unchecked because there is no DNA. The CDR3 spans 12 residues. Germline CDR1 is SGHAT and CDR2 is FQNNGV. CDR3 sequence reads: CASTSQGTGAFF.